This T cell receptor beta chain is drawn from a study of blood T cell repertoires in COVID-19. The wider study: Some COVID-19 samples were acute and others convalescent; all came from the United States, Italy and Spain. T cells, B-cell-depleted T cells, or PBMCs supplied cDNA or gDNA.

This CDR3 is built from 14 residues. The V gene's germline CDR1 is SEHNR and CDR2 FQNEAQ (reference sequence). V was trimmed by 8 bases and J by 2 bases, leaving 16 bases between them. Methods used by the authors: Amplification of reference gene primers was used by the study to estimate nucleated cell counts. Some clones are missing from TCRdb's copy, which holds only in-frame ones; the method was immunoSEQ multiplex PCR. V, J and clone size derive from that table, while D and trimming were established from the DNA sequence. The sample gives roughly 65,000 clones, approximately 78% of which show up once; 15% to 18% is in the top ten.

The rearrangement joins TRBV7-9 to TRBJ2-7; D is possibly TRBD1 (5 bases). The source is a man older than 75 with acute or convalescent COVID-19. The sequencing sample was made of peripheral blood. Written as DNA, the CDR3 is TGTGCCAGCTCAGCATCGGCGGACACCTACGAGCAGTACTTC. It codes for CASSASADTYEQYF.